This TCR beta chain was recovered during a study of blood T cell repertoires in COVID-19. Study at large: T cells, B-cell-depleted T cells, or PBMCs provided the cDNA or gDNA that served as material.

The CDR3 runs 17 residues. V was pared by 0 bases and J by 3 bases, with 4 bases of the junction left unmatched. Germline CDR1 reads SGHNT; CDR2 reads YYREEE (reference sequence). In the original workflow: Quantification of nucleated cells was approximated via reference gene primer amplification. TCRdb's copy holds only in-frame clones and misses some; the assay was immunoSEQ multiplex PCR. The V and J calls and clone size are taken from that table; D and trimming were inferred from the DNA. The table shows approximately 200,000 clones, with 82% occurring only once. This clone was observed a handful of times.

The chain couples TRBV5-4 to TRBJ2-3; 13 nucleotides match TRBD2. This TCR was sampled from a man aged 35-49 years who had recovered from COVID-19. What was sequenced was PBMCs or T cells enriched from blood (not recorded which). The CDR3 sequence is CASSLDRTSGRTDTQYF. Here the CDR3 DNA reads TGTGCCAGCAGCTTGGATAGGACTAGCGGGAGAACAGATACGCAGTATTTT.